This T cell receptor beta chain was sequenced during a study of graft-versus-host responses after intestinal transplantation. Overall study results and limits: Present in recipient marrow, GvH clones included some that appeared first in ileum or blood.

Method: immunoSEQ multiplex PCR; TCRdb's copy keeps in-frame clones and lacks some. This table has around 19,000 clones, less than 60% appearing once. The germline CDR1 and CDR2 sequences are MNHEY and SVGAGI. Germline trimming cut 6 bases from V and 4 bases from J; bases unmatched to any gene: 6. CDR3 size: 13 residues. V usage is TRBV6-5 and J usage is TRBJ2-7; 7 nucleotides match TRBD1. This clonotype was sampled from a human patient who received an intestinal transplant. The sequences come from alloreactive CD4+ T cells from a mixed lymphocyte reaction culture, collected before intestinal transplant. Described subset: CFSE-low proliferating T cells sorted from roughly six-day pre-transplant mixed lymphocyte reaction (GvH or HvG direction). The chain's CDR3 is CASRPPGGYEQYF. CDR3 in DNA: TGTGCCAGCAGGCCCCCAGGGGGTTACGAGCAGTACTTC.